Shown below are 8 T cell receptor beta chains from a single sample sequenced in a study of cytomegalovirus exposure and HLA in healthy donors. The study ran its PCR with 60 Vbeta and 13 Jbeta primers. TCRdb keeps only in-frame clones here, not all; method: immunoSEQ multiplex PCR. Among under 200,000 clones, about 76% were seen once, and the ten largest hold 6% to 8%. What was sequenced was PBMCs. Every receptor here comes from a male donor in good health and CMV-seropositive.

The chain couples TRBV6-5 to TRBJ1-5; no clear D. The CDR3 extends over 14 amino acids. Germline CDR1 MNHEY, CDR2 SVGAGI. Trimming removed 6 bases at V and 6 bases at J, with 15 bases between. CDR3 region: CASSPRRESQPQHF. The DNA of the CDR3 is TGTGCCAGCAGCCCCCGACGGGAATCTCAGCCCCAGCATTTT.

The chain combines TRBV5-4 with TRBJ1-1; D remains unclear. The CDR3 loop spans 13 amino acids. Germline CDR1 and CDR2: SGHNT and YYREEE (reference sequence). Trimming shortened V by 0 bases and J by 3 bases, and 6 bases separated the two germline ends. The chain's CDR3 is CASSLAIDTEAFF. Here the CDR3 DNA reads TGTGCCAGCAGCTTGGCGATAGACACTGAAGCTTTCTTT.

V is TRBV6-6 and J is TRBJ2-5; D gene uncertain. The CDR3 runs to 11 residues. With 5 bases removed from V and 5 bases from J, the gap between germline ends came to 6 bases. Germline CDR1 is MNHNY and CDR2 is SVGAGI (reference sequence). DNA for the CDR3: TGTGCCAGCAGTCGTCAGGAGACCCAGTACTTC. Translated: CASSRQETQYF.

J is TRBJ2-1 and V is TRBV4-1; 9 nucleotides align to TRBD2. The trim removed 2 bases at V and 3 bases at J, leaving 5 bases unmatched. Germline V CDR1 and CDR2: MGHRA, YSYEKL. CDR3 length equals 16 residues. CDR3 nucleotides: TGCGCCAGCAGCCAACTTGGACTAGCGCACTACAATGAGCAGTTCTTC. Translated, it gives CASSQLGLAHYNEQFF.

V and J are TRBV4-1 and TRBJ2-2, with a tentative D call TRBD1 (6 bases). Germline V gene lookup returns CDR1 MGHRA and CDR2 YSYEKL. The length of the CDR3 is 13 residues. V shed 3 bases and J shed 10 bases, with 12 bases lying between them. The CDR3 DNA is TGCGCCAGCAGCCACTACAGGGAAGAGGAGCTGTTTTTT. The encoded protein is CASSHYREEELFF.

The chain uses TRBV5-1 and TRBJ1-1, with TRBD1 as a possible D gene (5 bases). The germline V gene has CDR1 SGHRS and CDR2 YFSETQ. The CDR3 is made up of 16 amino acids. With 3 bases removed from V and 1 base from J, the gap between germline ends came to 16 bases. The DNA for the CDR3 is TGCGCCAGCAGCTCGGGGGGTTCCTTGGGGAACACTGAAGCTTTCTTT. It encodes CASSSGGSLGNTEAFF.

The chain has TRBV15 and TRBJ1-4; 7 nucleotides match TRBD1. CDR1 is LNHNV, CDR2 YYDKDF, per germline (reference sequence). There are 14 residues in the CDR3. V trimming: 3 bases; J trimming: 7 bases; junction bases outside the gene matches: 5. In DNA form, the CDR3 reads TGTGCCACCAGCAGGCACCAGGGGGGTGAAAAACTGTTTTTT. As protein: CATSRHQGGEKLFF.

This clone was counted a few times. CDR3 protein: CASPVAGFSTDTQYF. DNA of the CDR3: TGTGCCAGCCCCGTCGCGGGGTTCAGCACAGATACGCAGTATTTT. V and J are TRBV6-1 and TRBJ2-3, with D tentatively TRBD2 (6 bases). This CDR3 contains 15 residues. Germline values: CDR1 MNHNS, CDR2 SASEGT. V lost 8 bases and J 0 bases, leaving 15 bases between the germline ends.